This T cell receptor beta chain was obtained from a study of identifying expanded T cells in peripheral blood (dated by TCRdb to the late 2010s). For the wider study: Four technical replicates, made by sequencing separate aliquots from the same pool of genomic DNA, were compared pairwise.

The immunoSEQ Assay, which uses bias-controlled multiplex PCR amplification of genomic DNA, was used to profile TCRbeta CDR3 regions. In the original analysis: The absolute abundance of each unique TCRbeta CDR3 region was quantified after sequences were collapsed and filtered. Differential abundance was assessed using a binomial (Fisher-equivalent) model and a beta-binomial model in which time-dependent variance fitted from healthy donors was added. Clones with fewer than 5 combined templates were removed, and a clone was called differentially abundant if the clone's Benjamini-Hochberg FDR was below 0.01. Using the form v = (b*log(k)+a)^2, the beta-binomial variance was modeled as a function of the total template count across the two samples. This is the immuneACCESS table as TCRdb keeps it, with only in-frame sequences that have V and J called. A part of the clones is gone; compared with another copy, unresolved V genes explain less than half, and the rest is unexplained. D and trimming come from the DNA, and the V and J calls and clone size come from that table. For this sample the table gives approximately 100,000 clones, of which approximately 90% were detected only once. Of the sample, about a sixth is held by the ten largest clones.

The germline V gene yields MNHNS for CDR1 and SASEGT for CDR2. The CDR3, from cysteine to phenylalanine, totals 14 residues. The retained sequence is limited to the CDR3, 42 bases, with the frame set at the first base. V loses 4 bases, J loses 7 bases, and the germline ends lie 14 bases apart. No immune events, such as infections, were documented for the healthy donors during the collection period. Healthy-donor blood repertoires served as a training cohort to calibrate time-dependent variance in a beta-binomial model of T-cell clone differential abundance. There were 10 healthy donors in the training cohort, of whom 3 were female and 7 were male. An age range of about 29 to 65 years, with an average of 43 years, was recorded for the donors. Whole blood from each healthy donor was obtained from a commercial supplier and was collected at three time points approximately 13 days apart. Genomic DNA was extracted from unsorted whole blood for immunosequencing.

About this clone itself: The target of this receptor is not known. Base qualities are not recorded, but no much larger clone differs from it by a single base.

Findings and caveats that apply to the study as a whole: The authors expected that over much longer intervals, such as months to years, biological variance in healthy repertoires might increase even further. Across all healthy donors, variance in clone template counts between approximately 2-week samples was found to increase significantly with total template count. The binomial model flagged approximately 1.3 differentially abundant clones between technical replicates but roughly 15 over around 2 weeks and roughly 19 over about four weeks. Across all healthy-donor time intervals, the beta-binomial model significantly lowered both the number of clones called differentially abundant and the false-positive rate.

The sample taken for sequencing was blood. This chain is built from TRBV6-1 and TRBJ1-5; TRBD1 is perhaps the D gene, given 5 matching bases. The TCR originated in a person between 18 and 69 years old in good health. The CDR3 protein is CASSGLGVGQPQHF. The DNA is TGTGCCAGCAGTGGTTTGGGGGTCGGGCAGCCCCAGCATTTT.